This TCR beta chain was obtained from a study of blood T cell repertoires in COVID-19. Germline V CDR1 and CDR2: MNHEY, SMNVEV (reference sequence). Trimming removed 3 bases from V and 9 bases from J; junction bases left unmatched: 15. The CDR3 is 18 residues long. In the study's own analysis: Amplification of reference gene primers was used by the study to estimate nucleated cell counts. The protocol was immunoSEQ multiplex PCR, while the TCRdb copy is restricted to in-frame clones and leaves out a portion. Clonal size and the V and J genes are those of that table, whereas D and trimming came from the DNA. The table lists some 330,000 clones, just under 90% of them singletons.

The chain employs TRBV27 and TRBJ1-6; 9 positions match TRBD1. Sequencing was done on a sample of peripheral blood. This TCR was sampled from a woman aged 30 to 39 with COVID-19, enrolled during active disease. CDR3 coding DNA: TGTGCCAGCAGTTTCTCCCCAGGCTCCGGGACAGGGAGTTCACCCCTCCACTTT. Residues: CASSFSPGSGTGSSPLHF.